A single sample gave rise to the 3 T cell receptor beta chains below, sequenced in a study of T cells in Graves' hyperthyroidism and ophthalmopathy. The TCR beta CDR3 regions underwent amplification using RNA transcripts as the source. First-round RT-PCR targeting the TCR CDR3 was performed with the HTBI primer set. TCRdb independently ran MiXCR on the multiplex PCR reads; one entry per CDR3 protein. This table holds a few hundred thousand distinct CDR3 sequences, more than 15% found once. Sequenced: blood. The receptors shown here come from a woman aged 18-35 years with Graves' ophthalmopathy.

The CDR3 loop reads CASINSYNSPLHF. CDR3 DNA: TGTGCCAGCATTAACTCCTATAATTCACCCCTCCACTTT. The rearrangement uses TRBV2 and TRBJ1-6; D remains unclear. The CDR3 is 13 residues long. Trimming pared 7 bases from V and 0 bases from J, leaving 4 bases between. Germline loops: CDR1 SNHLY, CDR2 FYNNEI.

This clonotype was detected a few times. The J gene is TRBJ1-4, the V gene TRBV5-5, with D possibly TRBD1 on 5 matching bases. Germline V gives CDR1 SGHKS, CDR2 YYEKEE (reference sequence). Trimming removed 4 bases from V and 7 bases from J, with 23 bases in between. The CDR3 consists of 17 residues. The CDR3 loop is CASSPQPSSGGGEKLFF. The CDR3 coding sequence is TGTGCCAGCAGCCCTCAGCCGTCCTCCGGGGGGGGTGAAAAACTGTTTTTT.

The sample holds many counts of this clonotype. J is TRBJ1-2 and V is TRBV28; perhaps TRBD1 as D (5 bases). The V gene's germline CDR1 is MDHEN and CDR2 SYDVKM. There are 14 residues in the CDR3. The V end was cut by 2 bases, the J end by 6 bases, with 13 bases between. CDR3 sequence: CASSLQGGRNGYTF. In DNA form, the CDR3 reads TGTGCCAGCAGTTTACAGGGCGGGCGGAATGGCTACACCTTC.